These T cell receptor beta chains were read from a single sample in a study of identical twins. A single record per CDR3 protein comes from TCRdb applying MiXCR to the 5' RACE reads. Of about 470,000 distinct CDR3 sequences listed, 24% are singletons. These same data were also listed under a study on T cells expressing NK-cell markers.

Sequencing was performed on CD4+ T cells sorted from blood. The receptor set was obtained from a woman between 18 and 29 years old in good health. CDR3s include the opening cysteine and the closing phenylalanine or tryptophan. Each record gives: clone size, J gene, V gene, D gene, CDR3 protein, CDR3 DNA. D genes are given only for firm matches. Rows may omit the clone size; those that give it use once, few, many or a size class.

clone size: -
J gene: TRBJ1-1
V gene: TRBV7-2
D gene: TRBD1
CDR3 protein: CASSLFRQGTEAFF
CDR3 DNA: TGTGCCAGCAGCCTGTTCCGACAGGGCACTGAAGCTTTCTTT

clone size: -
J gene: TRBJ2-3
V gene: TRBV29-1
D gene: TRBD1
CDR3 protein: CGVVKGARTDTQYF
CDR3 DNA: TGCGGCGTTGTGAAGGGGGCTAGGACAGATACGCAGTATTTT

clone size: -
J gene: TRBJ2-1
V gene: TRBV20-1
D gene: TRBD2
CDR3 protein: CSASSLAGVYNEQFF
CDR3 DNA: TGCAGTGCTTCCTCCCTCGCGGGAGTCTACAATGAGCAGTTCTTC

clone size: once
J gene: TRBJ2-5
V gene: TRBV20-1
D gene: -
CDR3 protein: CSAKFQETQYF
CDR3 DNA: TGCAGTGCTAAGTTCCAAGAGACCCAGTACTTC

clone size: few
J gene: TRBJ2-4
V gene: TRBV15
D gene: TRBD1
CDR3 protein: CATSRGFDRDGNIQYF
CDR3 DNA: TGTGCCACCAGCAGAGGATTTGACAGGGATGGGAACATTCAGTACTTC

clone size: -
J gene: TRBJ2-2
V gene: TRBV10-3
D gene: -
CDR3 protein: CAISELAATGELFF
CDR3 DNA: TGTGCCATCAGTGAGCTCGCAGCGACCGGGGAGCTGTTTTTT

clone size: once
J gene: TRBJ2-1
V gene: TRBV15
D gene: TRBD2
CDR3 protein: CATSAGTSGYNEQFF
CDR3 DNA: TGTGCCACCAGCGCCGGGACTAGCGGATACAATGAGCAGTTCTTC

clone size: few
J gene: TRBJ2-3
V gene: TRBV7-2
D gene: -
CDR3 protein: CASSLAFAENPTDTQYF
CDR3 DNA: TGTGCCAGCAGCTTAGCGTTTGCGGAGAATCCCACAGATACGCAGTATTTT

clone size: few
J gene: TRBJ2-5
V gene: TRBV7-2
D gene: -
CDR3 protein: CASSDLMGGTETQYF
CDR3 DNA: TGTGCCAGCAGCGACCTGATGGGAGGAACGGAGACCCAGTACTTC

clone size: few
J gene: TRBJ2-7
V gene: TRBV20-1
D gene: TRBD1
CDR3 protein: CSARYLRDRGGEQYF
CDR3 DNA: TGCAGTGCTAGATATCTCCGGGACAGGGGGGGCGAGCAGTACTTC

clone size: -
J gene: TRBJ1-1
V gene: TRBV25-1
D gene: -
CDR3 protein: CASSPDKAGDFPEAFF
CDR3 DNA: TGTGCCAGCAGCCCAGACAAGGCAGGGGATTTCCCTGAAGCTTTCTTT

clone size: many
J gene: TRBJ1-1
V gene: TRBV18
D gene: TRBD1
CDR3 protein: CASSPPGQAFTEAFF
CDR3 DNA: TGTGCCAGCTCACCACCGGGACAGGCATTCACTGAAGCTTTCTTT

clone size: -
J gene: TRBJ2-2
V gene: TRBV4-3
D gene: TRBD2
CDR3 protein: CASSPRTGFAGEDGELFF
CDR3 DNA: TGCGCCAGCAGCCCAAGAACCGGCTTTGCGGGAGAGGACGGGGAGCTGTTTTTT

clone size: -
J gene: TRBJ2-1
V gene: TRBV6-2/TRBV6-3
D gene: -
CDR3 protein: CASSPHIGASYNEQFF
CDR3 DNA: TGTGCCAGCAGTCCCCATATAGGGGCCTCCTACAATGAGCAGTTCTTC

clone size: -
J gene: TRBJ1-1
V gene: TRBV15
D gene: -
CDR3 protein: CATSRDPGAGTEAFF
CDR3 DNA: TGTGCCACCAGCAGAGATCCCGGGGCAGGCACTGAAGCTTTCTTT

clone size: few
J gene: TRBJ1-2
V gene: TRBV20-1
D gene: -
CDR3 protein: CSASDWSGDYGYTF
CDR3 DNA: TGCAGTGCTAGCGATTGGTCGGGGGACTATGGCTACACCTTC

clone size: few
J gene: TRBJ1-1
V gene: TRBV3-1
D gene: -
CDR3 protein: CASSRLGFENTEAFF
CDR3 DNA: TGTGCCAGCAGCCGATTAGGGTTTGAGAACACTGAAGCTTTCTTT

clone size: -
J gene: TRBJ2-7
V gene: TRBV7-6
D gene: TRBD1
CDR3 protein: CASSFRQGGTYEQYF
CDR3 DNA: TGTGCCAGCAGCTTTCGACAGGGGGGGACCTACGAGCAGTACTTC